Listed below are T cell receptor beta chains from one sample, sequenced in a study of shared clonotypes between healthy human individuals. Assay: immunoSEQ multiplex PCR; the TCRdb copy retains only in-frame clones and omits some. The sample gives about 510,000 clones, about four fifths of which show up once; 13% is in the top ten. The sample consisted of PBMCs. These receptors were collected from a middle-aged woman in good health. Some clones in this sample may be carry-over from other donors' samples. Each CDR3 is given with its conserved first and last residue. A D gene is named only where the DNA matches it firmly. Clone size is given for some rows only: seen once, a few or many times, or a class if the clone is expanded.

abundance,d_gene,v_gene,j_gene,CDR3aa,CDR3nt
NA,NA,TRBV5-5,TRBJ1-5,CASSLGRVSNQPQHF,TGTGCCAGCAGCTTGGGTAGAGTAAGCAATCAGCCCCAGCATTTT
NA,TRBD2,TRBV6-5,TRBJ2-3,CASSPSGTTDTQYF,TGTGCCAGCAGTCCTAGCGGGACCACAGATACGCAGTATTTT
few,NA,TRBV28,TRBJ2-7,CASTLRGLLPTEQYF,TGTGCCAGCACCCTTCGGGGACTCCTCCCTACAGAGCAGTACTTC
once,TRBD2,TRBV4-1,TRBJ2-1,CASSRLAGDSDEQFF,TGCGCCAGCAGCCGGCTAGCGGGAGATTCCGATGAGCAGTTCTTC
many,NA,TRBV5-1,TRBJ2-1,CASSLLARYNEQFF,TGCGCCAGCAGCTTGCTAGCGCGATACAATGAGCAGTTCTTC
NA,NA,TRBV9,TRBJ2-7,CASSPNDWYEQYF,TGTGCCAGCAGCCCAAACGACTGGTACGAGCAGTACTTC
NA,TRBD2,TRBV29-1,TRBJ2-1,CSGILAAFYNEQFF,TGCAGCGGGATACTAGCGGCATTCTACAATGAGCAGTTCTTC
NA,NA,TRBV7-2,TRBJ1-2,CASSLGGEHYGYTF,TGTGCCAGCAGCTTAGGGGGGGAACACTATGGCTACACCTTC
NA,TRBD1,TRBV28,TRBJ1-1,CASSTLGQDLGTEAFF,TGTGCCAGCAGCACACTGGGACAGGATTTGGGCACTGAAGCTTTCTTT
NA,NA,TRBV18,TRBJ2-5,CASSEYQETQYF,TGTGCCAGTTCCGAATACCAAGAGACCCAGTACTTC
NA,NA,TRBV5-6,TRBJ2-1,CASSQELDGSSYNEQFF,TGTGCCAGCAGCCAGGAACTCGACGGGAGCTCCTACAATGAGCAGTTCTTC
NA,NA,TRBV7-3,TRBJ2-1,CASSLSPGAGDEQFF,TGTGCCAGCAGCTTATCCCCGGGAGCCGGGGATGAGCAGTTCTTC
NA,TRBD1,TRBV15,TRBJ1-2,CATSRDGRGLLTF,TGTGCCACCAGCAGAGATGGCAGGGGGCTCCTCACCTTC
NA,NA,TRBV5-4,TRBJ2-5,CASRTGPQETQYF,TGTGCCAGCAGGACAGGACCCCAAGAGACCCAGTACTTC
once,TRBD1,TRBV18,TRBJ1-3,CASSRGQGQENTIYF,TGTGCCAGCTCACGCGGACAGGGCCAGGAAAACACCATATATTTT
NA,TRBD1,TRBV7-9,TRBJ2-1,CASSTGQGHNEQFF,TGTGCCAGCAGCACGGGACAGGGTCACAATGAGCAGTTCTTC
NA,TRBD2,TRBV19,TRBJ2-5,CASSARTSGQETQYF,TGTGCCAGTAGTGCCCGGACTAGCGGCCAAGAGACCCAGTACTTC
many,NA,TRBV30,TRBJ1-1,CAWSPPGANSMNTEAFF,TGTGCCTGGAGTCCCCCAGGGGCCAACTCCATGAACACTGAAGCTTTCTTT
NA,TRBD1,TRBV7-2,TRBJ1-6,CASSRQGGGNSPLHF,TGTGCCAGCAGCCGACAGGGAGGGGGAAATTCACCCCTCCACTTT
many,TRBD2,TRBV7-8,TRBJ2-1,CASSLELAVTYNEQFF,TGTGCCAGCAGCTTAGAACTAGCGGTAACATACAATGAGCAGTTCTTC
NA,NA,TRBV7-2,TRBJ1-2,CASSPDALNYGYTF,TGTGCCAGCAGCCCAGATGCCTTAAACTATGGCTACACCTTC
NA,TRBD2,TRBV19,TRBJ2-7,CASSLGLAGVPEQYF,TGTGCCAGTAGTCTGGGACTAGCGGGAGTTCCCGAGCAGTACTTC
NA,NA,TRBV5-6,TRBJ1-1,CASSEIQDLNTEAFF,TGTGCCAGCAGCGAGATACAGGACTTGAACACTGAAGCTTTCTTT
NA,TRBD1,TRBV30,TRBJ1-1,CAWGGTANTEAFF,TGTGCCTGGGGCGGGACAGCGAACACTGAAGCTTTCTTT
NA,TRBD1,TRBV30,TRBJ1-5,CAWNPGQGAWGNQPQHF,TGTGCCTGGAACCCGGGACAGGGGGCTTGGGGCAATCAGCCCCAGCATTTT
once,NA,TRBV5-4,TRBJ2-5,CASSLRSQETQYF,TGTGCCAGCAGCTTGAGGAGTCAAGAGACCCAGTACTTC
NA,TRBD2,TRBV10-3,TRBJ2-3,CAIQRAGAGADTQYF,TGTGCCATCCAGAGAGCGGGAGCGGGAGCAGATACGCAGTATTTT
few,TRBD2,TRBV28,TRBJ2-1,CASSSLRAGGRRRGEQFF,TGTGCCAGCAGCTCCCTTCGCGCGGGAGGAAGGCGTAGGGGTGAGCAGTTCTTC
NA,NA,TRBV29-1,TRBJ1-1,CSVEEGWASVRGTEAFF,TGCAGCGTTGAAGAAGGGTGGGCCTCTGTACGGGGAACTGAAGCTTTCTTT
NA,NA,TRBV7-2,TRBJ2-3,CASSFSGGTDTQYF,TGTGCCAGCAGCTTTTCAGGGGGCACAGATACGCAGTATTTT
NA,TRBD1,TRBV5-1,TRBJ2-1,CASSYGQGNNEQFF,TGCGCCAGCAGCTATGGACAGGGTAACAATGAGCAGTTCTTC
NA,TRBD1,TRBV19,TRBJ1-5,CASRWGRQGPYGMDQPQHF,TGTGCCAGTAGGTGGGGTCGACAGGGGCCATATGGTATGGATCAGCCCCAGCATTTT
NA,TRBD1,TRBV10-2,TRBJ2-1,CASSFPGQGDYLNEQFF,TGCGCCAGCAGTTTTCCGGGACAGGGGGATTATCTCAATGAGCAGTTCTTC
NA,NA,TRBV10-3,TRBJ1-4,CAISTLPRGEKLFF,TGTGCCATCAGTACTCTACCTAGGGGTGAAAAACTGTTTTTT
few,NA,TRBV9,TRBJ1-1,CASSVGPGGKTEAFF,TGTGCCAGCAGCGTAGGTCCGGGAGGGAAAACTGAAGCTTTCTTT
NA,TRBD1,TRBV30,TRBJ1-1,CAWKRGGGGTEAFF,TGTGCCTGGAAAAGAGGAGGGGGCGGCACTGAAGCTTTCTTT
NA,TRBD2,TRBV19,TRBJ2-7,CASSSTSGSSYEQYF,TGTGCCAGTAGTTCAACTAGCGGGAGCTCCTACGAGCAGTACTTC
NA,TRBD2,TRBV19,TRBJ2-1,CASSITGGPHNEQFF,TGTGCCAGTAGTATCACGGGAGGGCCACACAATGAGCAGTTCTTC
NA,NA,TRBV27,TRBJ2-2,CASSPQSGFGTGELFF,TGTGCCAGCAGTCCCCAAAGCGGGTTTGGCACCGGGGAGCTGTTTTTT
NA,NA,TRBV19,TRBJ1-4,CASSIVVSGPSEF,TGTGCCAGTAGTATAGTGGTCTCGGGACCGTCGGAATTT
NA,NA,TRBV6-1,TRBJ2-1,CASSEMPGFNEQFF,TGTGCCAGCAGTGAAATGCCAGGGTTCAATGAGCAGTTCTTC
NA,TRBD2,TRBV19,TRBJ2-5,CASSRTSGTQETQYF,TGTGCCAGTAGTCGGACTAGCGGGACCCAAGAGACCCAGTACTTC
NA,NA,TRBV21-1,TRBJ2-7,CASSNRDSSYEQYF,TGTGCCAGCAGCAACCGGGACAGCTCCTACGAGCAGTACTTC
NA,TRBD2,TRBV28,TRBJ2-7,CASSRTSAQQYF,TGTGCCAGCAGTCGAACTAGCGCCCAGCAGTACTTC
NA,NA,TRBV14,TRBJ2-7,CASSPLAESPYEQYF,TGTGCCAGCAGCCCCCTAGCAGAGTCTCCTTACGAGCAGTACTTC
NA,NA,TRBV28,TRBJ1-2,CASSEGHNYGYTF,TGTGCCAGCAGTGAGGGACATAACTATGGCTACACCTTC
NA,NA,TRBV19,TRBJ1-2,CASSISFLTAPRENYGYTF,TGTGCCAGTAGTATTTCTTTTTTGACAGCACCCCGGGAAAACTATGGCTACACCTTC
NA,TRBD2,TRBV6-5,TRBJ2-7,CASTSGLAGTYEQYF,TGTGCCAGCACCTCGGGACTAGCGGGGACCTACGAGCAGTACTTC
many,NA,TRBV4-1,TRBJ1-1,CASSPPKGRAHTEAFF,TGCGCCAGCAGCCCACCCAAGGGACGGGCGCATACTGAAGCTTTCTTT